The clone carrying this T cell receptor beta chain was seen a single time. Its matching antigen is unknown. The sample is drawn from a study of PD-1 blockade in mismatch repair-deficient tumors. Study background: All were previously treated, progressing patients with about 12 mismatch repair-deficient cancer types.

Findings and limits, study-wide: After pembrolizumab, tumor-resident clones rose rapidly, then generally contracted before radiologic responses.

Germline values: CDR1 SGDLS, CDR2 YYNGEE. V lost 2 bases, J lost 8 bases, and 3 bases stayed unmatched. This CDR3 has 14 amino acids. Mismatch repair deficiency was confirmed in all patients, by PCR or immunohistochemistry. The TCR-sequenced patients were a few responders to pembrolizumab. TCRdb's copy holds only in-frame clones and misses some; the assay was immunoSEQ multiplex PCR. This sample carries roughly 48,000 clones, 65% to 80% of them seen once, and the ten largest clones take under 3.5%. This receptor was obtained from an adult with mismatch repair-deficient cancer. Material: PBMCs, obtained before pembrolizumab treatment. The rearrangement joins TRBV9 to TRBJ2-1, with 11 positions matching TRBD2. Here the CDR3 DNA reads TGTGCCAGCAGCGTCCTAGCGGGAGGATATGAGCAGTTCTTC. Its translation: CASSVLAGGYEQFF.